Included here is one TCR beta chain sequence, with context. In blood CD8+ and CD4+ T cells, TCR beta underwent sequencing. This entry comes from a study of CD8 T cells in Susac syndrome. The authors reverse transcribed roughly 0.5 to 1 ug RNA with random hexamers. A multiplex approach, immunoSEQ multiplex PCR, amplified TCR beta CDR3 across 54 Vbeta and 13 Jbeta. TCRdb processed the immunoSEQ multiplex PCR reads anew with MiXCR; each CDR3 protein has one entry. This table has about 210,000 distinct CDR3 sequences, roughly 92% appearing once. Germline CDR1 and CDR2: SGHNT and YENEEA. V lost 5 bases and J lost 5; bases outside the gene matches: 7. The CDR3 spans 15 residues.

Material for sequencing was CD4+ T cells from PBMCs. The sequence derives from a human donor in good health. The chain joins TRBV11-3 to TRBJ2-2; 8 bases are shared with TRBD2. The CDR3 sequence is CASSAYSGGTGELFF. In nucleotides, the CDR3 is TGTGCCAGCAGCGCCTATTCGGGGGGGACCGGGGAGCTGTTTTTT.